The entry below describes one T cell receptor beta chain. V trimming: 2 bases; J trimming: 5 bases; junction bases outside the gene matches: 6. The germline V gene has CDR1 MNHEY and CDR2 SVGEGT. This CDR3 has 15 amino acids. Libraries were prepared by immunoSEQ multiplex PCR; TCRdb keeps only in-frame clonotypes and omits some of them. Of 300,000 to 350,000 clones listed, approximately 85% are singletons. Those enrolled, adults aged roughly 18 to 89 years, came from 20 to 25 US areas. Clinical histories supplied by participants themselves formed the basis of cohort assignment. Cohort 3 recovery required two negative PCRs, clearance, or symptom resolution. This sample is part of a study of blood T cell repertoires in COVID-19. Overall study: The United States, Italy and Spain provided the acute and convalescent COVID-19 samples.

This TCR was recovered from a man between 25 and 39 years old who had recovered from COVID-19. Sample: PBMCs or T cells enriched from blood (not recorded which). The V call is TRBV6-2 or TRBV6-3, the J call TRBJ2-3; 8 bases align to TRBD2. The CDR3, as DNA: TGTGCCAGCAGTTACCACGGGGGGGGACAAGATACGCAGTATTTT. It specifies CASSYHGGGQDTQYF.